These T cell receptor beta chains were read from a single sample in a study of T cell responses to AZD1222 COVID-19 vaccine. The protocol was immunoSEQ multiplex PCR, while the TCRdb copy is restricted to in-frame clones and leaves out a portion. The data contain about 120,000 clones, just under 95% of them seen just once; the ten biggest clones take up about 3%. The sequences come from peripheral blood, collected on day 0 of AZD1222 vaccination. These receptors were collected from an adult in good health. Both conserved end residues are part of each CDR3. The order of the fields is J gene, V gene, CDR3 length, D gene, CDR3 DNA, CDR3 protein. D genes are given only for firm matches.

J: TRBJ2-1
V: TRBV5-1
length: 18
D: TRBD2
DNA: TGCGCCAGCAGCTTGGGACTAGCGGGACTCCAACTTTACAATGAGCAGTTCTTC
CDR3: CASSLGLAGLQLYNEQFF

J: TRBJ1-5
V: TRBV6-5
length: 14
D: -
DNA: TGTGCCAGCAGGGGGCAGGGCGGCAATCAGCCCCAGCATTTT
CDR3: CASRGQGGNQPQHF

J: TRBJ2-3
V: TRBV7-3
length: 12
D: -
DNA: TGTGCCAGCAGCTTTCCCGAAGATACGCAGTATTTT
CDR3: CASSFPEDTQYF

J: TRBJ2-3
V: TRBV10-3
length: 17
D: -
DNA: TGTGCCATCAGTCAAAAAGAGGGCGAGGGGGGCACAGATACGCAGTATTTT
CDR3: CAISQKEGEGGTDTQYF

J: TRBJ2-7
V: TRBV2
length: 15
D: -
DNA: TGTGCCAGCACTATACCCCCGGGGGTCCCCTACGAGCAGTACTTC
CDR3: CASTIPPGVPYEQYF

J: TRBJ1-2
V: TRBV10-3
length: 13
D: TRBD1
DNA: TGTGCCATCAGTGAGTTGGGACAGGTTGGCTACACCTTC
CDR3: CAISELGQVGYTF

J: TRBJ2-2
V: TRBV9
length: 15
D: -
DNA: TGTGCCAGCAGCGTCGTCCCCACTAACACCGGGGAGCTGTTTTTT
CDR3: CASSVVPTNTGELFF

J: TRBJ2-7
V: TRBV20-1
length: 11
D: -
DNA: TGCAGTGCTAGTAATAGTTACGAGCAGTACTTC
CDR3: CSASNSYEQYF

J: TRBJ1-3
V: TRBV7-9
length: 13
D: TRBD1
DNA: TGTGCCACGGACAGGGAGCCTGGAAACACCATATATTTT
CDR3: CATDREPGNTIYF

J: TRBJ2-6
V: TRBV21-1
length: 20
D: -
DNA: TGTGCCAGCAGCAAAGAGTGCTTAGGACAGGGGCACTCTGGGGTCAACGTCCTGACTTTC
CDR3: CASSKECLGQGHSGVNVLTF

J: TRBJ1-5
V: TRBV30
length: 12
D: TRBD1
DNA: TGTGCCTGGGGACAGGATGATCAGCCCCAGCATTTT
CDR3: CAWGQDDQPQHF

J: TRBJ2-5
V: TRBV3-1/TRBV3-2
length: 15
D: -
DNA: TGTGCCAGCAGCCAAGAGGCGGGTCACCAAGAGACCCAGTACTTC
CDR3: CASSQEAGHQETQYF

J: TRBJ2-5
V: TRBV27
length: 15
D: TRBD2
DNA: TGTGCCAGCAGTTTAGGTGGGAGGGCCGGGGAGACCCAGTACTTC
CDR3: CASSLGGRAGETQYF

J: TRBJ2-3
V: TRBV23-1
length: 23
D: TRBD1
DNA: TGCGCCAGCAGTCAATGGTGTAAGGCGGGACAGGGGTCCCTTACTGGGACTACGGATACGCAGTATTTT
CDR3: CASSQWCKAGQGSLTGTTDTQYF